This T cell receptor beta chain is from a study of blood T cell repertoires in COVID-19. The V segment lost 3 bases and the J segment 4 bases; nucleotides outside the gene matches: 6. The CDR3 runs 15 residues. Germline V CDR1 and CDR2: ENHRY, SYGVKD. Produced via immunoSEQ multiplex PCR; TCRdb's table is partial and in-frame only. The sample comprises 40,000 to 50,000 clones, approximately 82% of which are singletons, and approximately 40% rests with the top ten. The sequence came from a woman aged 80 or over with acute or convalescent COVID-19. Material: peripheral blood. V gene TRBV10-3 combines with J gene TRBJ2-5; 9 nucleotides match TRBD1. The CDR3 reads CAISERTGVGETQYF. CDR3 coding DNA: TGTGCCATCAGTGAACGGACAGGGGTGGGAGAGACCCAGTACTTC.